The subject of this entry is one T cell receptor beta chain. The antigen remains unidentified. PCR was performed using 60 Vbeta and 13 Jbeta primers. The method was immunoSEQ multiplex PCR; TCRdb's version includes in-frame clones alone and lacks a portion of them. This sample has some 120,000 clones, with roughly 80% found just once. This sample stems from a study of cytomegalovirus exposure and HLA in healthy donors. Whole-study results and caveats: Analyzed later, association rates of TCRs varied across HLA loci, with DRB1 most and HLA-C fewest.

The CDR3 is 15 residues long. Looked up from germline, CDR1 is SGHRS and CDR2 is YFSETQ. The V end was cut by 0 bases, the J end by 4 bases, with 13 bases between. This clonotype was obtained from a man under 40 in good health and CMV-seropositive. Sequencing was performed on PBMCs. The chain uses TRBV5-1 and TRBJ2-5; a weak D match, TRBD1 (6 bases). In DNA, the CDR3 is TGCGCCAGCAGCTTGGGGGCAGGGGCGGCAGAGACCCAGTACTTC. Protein: CASSLGAGAAETQYF.